A single sample is the source of the 12 T cell receptor beta chains below, sequenced in a study of regulatory T cells in long-lasting Graves disease. iRepertoire HTBI primers and Arm-PCR of CDR3 regions built TCR beta libraries. Via MiXCR, TCRdb re-called the multiplex PCR reads, giving one row per CDR3 protein. The sample has 350,000 to 500,000 distinct CDR3 sequences; less than 20% are singletons. Time point meaning: newly diagnosed GD, antithyroid drugs for less than 3 months. The TCR library was made from RNA extracted from PBMCs. In addition, the sample was reused for a study of T cells in Graves' hyperthyroidism and ophthalmopathy.

Material: peripheral blood mononuclear cells (PBMCs), obtained at new diagnosis, from a patient treated with antithyroid drugs. These receptors all come from a woman in her thirties with Graves disease.

This clonotype has only a few counts. The J gene is TRBJ2-1, the V gene TRBV12-3 or TRBV12-4, with unresolved D. Trimming took off 2 bases at V and 9 bases at J, with 11 bases between the two ends. CDR3 size: 13 residues. The CDR3: CASSLITVGEQFF. In nucleotides, the CDR3 is TGTGCCAGCAGTTTAATAACTGTTGGTGAGCAGTTCTTC.

This clonotype was seen many times. V is TRBV20-1 and J is TRBJ1-2; unclear D gene. The CDR3 is made up of 9 amino acids. Trimming shortened V by 6 bases and J by 9 bases, and 8 bases separated the two germline ends. Germline CDR1 DFQATT, CDR2 SNEGSKA (reference sequence). DNA for the CDR3: TGCAGTGCCATACCACGCTACACCTTC. This translates into CSAIPRYTF.

This clonotype was seen repeatedly, ten times or more. The chain uses TRBV2 and TRBJ1-1, with TRBD1 identical over 8 bases. J was trimmed by 1 base and V by 4 bases; bases with no gene match: 5. The germline V gene has CDR1 SNHLY and CDR2 FYNNEI. The CDR3 runs 15 residues. CDR3 in DNA: TGTGCCAGCAGTGGTCAGGGGGCTGGGAACACTGAAGCTTTCTTT. This encodes CASSGQGAGNTEAFF.

This clonotype appeared many times. At one end, the junction sequence differs from germline, possibly due to a read error. The chain is built from TRBV12-3 or TRBV12-4 and TRBJ2-1, with TRBD2 matching over 9 bases. This CDR3 is built from 15 residues. CDR3 in DNA: TGTGTCAGCAGTTCCTTAGCGGGAGATAAAAATGAGCAGTTCTTC. This gives the protein CVSSSLAGDKNEQFF.

The V gene is TRBV19, the J gene TRBJ2-5, with 10 bases matching TRBD2. Germline assignment: CDR1 LNHDA and CDR2 SQIVND (reference sequence). The CDR3 sequence is 17 residues long. The trim removed 4 bases at V and 0 bases at J, leaving 8 bases unmatched. The CDR3: CASSNPTGLADQETQYF. DNA for the CDR3: TGTGCCAGTAGTAACCCCACCGGACTAGCGGACCAAGAGACCCAGTACTTC.

The chain carries TRBV5-1 and TRBJ1-5; perhaps TRBD1 as D (6 bases). V was cut by 4 bases and J by 0 bases, with 11 bases left in between. The CDR3 has 15 residues. CDR1 and CDR2 from the germline V gene are SGHRS and YFSETQ. CDR3 region: CASSPDSNSNQPQHF. Here the CDR3 DNA reads TGCGCCAGCAGCCCGGACAGCAATAGCAATCAGCCCCAGCATTTT.

The chain employs TRBV5-4 and TRBJ1-2; TRBD1 is a possible D gene (5 bases). Germline lookup yields CDR1 SGHNT and CDR2 YYREEE (reference sequence). The CDR3 sequence is 13 residues long. Trimming took 0 bases from V and 5 from J, leaving 8 bases between them. The CDR3 spells CASSLVEGYGYTF. The CDR3 nucleotides read TGTGCCAGCAGCTTGGTGGAGGGGTATGGCTACACCTTC.

V and J are TRBV12-3 or TRBV12-4 and TRBJ1-3, with a weak D call TRBD1 (5 bases). V dropped 6 bases and J dropped 2 bases, with 11 bases sitting between them. The CDR3 runs 14 residues. The CDR3 DNA reads as TGTGCCAGCAGACCAACAGGAGCTGGAAACACCATATATTTT. Protein product: CASRPTGAGNTIYF.

At least ten counts were recorded for this clonotype. V usage is TRBV3-1 and J usage is TRBJ2-2, with 9 bases matching TRBD1. The V gene end was trimmed by 5 bases and the J gene end by 5 bases; junction bases not matched to a gene: 6. This CDR3 is built from 15 residues. The germline CDR1 and CDR2 sequences are LGHDT and YNNKEL (reference sequence). CDR3 region: CASSYRGLRTGELFF. The CDR3 DNA sequence: TGTGCCAGCAGCTACAGGGGGCTAAGGACCGGGGAGCTGTTTTTT.

This clonotype was counted only a few times. This chain joins TRBV15 and TRBJ1-5; D gene ambiguous. Trimming stripped 0 bases from V and 6 bases from J, with 3 bases between. CDR1 and CDR2 from the germline V gene are LNHNV and YYDKDF (reference sequence). The CDR3 covers 12 residues. The CDR3 nucleotides are TGTGCCACCAGCAGAGATGTTCAGCCCCAGCATTTT. Translated, it gives CATSRDVQPQHF. The full variable domain, completed using reference TRBV15 and TRBJ1-5, is DAMVIQNPRYQVTQFGKPVTLSCSQTLNHNVMYWYQQKSSQAPKLLFHYYDKDFNNEADTPDNFQSRRPNTSFCFLDIRSPGLGDTAMYLCATSRDVQPQHFGDGTRLSIL.

The chain has TRBV6-2 or TRBV6-3 and TRBJ2-1; no firm D call. In germline, CDR1 is MNHEY, CDR2 SVGEGT. The CDR3 is 13 amino acids. V lost 4 bases and J 9 bases, leaving 13 bases between the germline ends. The CDR3 DNA reads as TGTGCCAGCAGTTTAGTGACCCGCGGTGAGCAGTTCTTC. Encoded protein: CASSLVTRGEQFF.

Concerning this clonotype: One base away lies a much larger clone, so this may be a sequencing read error. The V gene is TRBV13, the J gene TRBJ1-3; TRBD1 aligns across 7 bases. Germline CDR1 reads PRHDT; CDR2 reads FYEKMQ (reference sequence). CDR3 length: 14 residues. Here the CDR3 DNA reads TGTGTCAGCAGCTTAGGGCGGGACAGTCTCCCCCTTCCTTTT. As protein: CVSSLGRDSLPLPF. Drawing the rest from reference TRBV13 and TRBJ1-3, the complete variable domain is AAGVIQSPRHLIKEKRETATLKCYPIPRHDTVYWYQQGPGQDPQFLISFYEKMQSDKGSIPDRFSAQQFSDYHSELNMSSLELGDSALYFCVSSLGRDSLPLPFGEGSWLTVV.